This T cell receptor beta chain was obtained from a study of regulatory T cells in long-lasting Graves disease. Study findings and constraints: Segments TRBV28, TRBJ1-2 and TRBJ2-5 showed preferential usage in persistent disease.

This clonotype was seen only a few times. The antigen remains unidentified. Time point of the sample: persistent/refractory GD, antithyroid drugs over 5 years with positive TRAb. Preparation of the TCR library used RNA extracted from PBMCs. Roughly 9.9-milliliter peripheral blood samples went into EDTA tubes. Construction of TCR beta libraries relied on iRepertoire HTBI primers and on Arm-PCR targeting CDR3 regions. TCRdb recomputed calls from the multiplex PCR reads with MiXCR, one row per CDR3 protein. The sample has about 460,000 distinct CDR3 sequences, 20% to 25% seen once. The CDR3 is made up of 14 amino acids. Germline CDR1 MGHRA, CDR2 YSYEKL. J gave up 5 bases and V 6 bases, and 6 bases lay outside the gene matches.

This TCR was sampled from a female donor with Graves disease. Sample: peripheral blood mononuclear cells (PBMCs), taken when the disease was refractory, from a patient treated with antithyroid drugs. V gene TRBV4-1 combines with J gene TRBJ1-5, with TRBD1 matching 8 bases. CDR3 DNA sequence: TGCGCCAGCAGTATGACAGGGGAATATCAGCCCCAGCATTTT. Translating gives CASSMTGEYQPQHF.